The T cell receptor (beta chain) under discussion was sequenced for a study of neurological immune-mediated disorders (dated by TCRdb to the late 2010s). At the level of the whole study: Of the roughly 34 multiple sclerosis patients, approximately 30 had relapsing-remitting MS and 3 had secondary progressive MS. The study compared peripheral blood TCR-beta repertoires of HTLV-I-associated myelopathy (HAM/TSP) patients, multiple sclerosis patients and healthy controls using UMI-based sequencing. Longitudinal samples, technical triplicates and paired sorted CD4+ and CD8+ T-cell subsets, alongside PBMC samples, were included among the roughly 100 TCR-beta libraries. Of the approximately 70 subjects in the cohort, about 14 were HAM/TSP patients, some 35 were multiple sclerosis patients, and around 20 were healthy controls.

cDNA was synthesized by template-switch 5'RACE using a primer with a 10-nucleotide random unique molecular identifier that tagged each TCR transcript. Over 190 million TCR-beta sequences, covering 15-18 subjects, were produced in each sequencing run. The RNeasy kit was used to extract total RNA. Using the KAPA Real-time Library Amplification kit, TCR-beta VDJ regions were amplified with primers for the TCR constant region and the 5'RACE anchor. Sample indexes and Illumina adaptors were added in a first PCR, after which library yield was increased in a second PCR. The roughly 650 bp TCR product was size-selected on a 2% E-gel SizeSelection system after Ampure bead purification. Library quality was checked on a Bioanalyzer, concentration was measured with Qubit, and libraries were quantified with the Kapa Library Quantification kit before pooling. An Illumina HiSeq 2500 was used to sequence the libraries paired-end at 2 x 150 bp. To increase sequence diversity, roughly 24-31% phiX was spiked into each library pool. The paper's processing steps were these. Quality-filtered reads were processed with the UMI-based MiGEC pipeline, which removed over 85% of raw TCR sequences during error correction. IMGT germline references were used for aligning VDJ genes, and each clonotype was defined as a unique CDR3 amino acid sequence together with its V-J genes. Clonal expansion, Shannon diversity and CDR3 relatedness (CalcPairwiseDistances, ClusterSamples) were evaluated with VDJtools, and phylogenetic trees were built with CLCbio workbench. Clones with at least 8 unique UMIs were defined as expanded, with this threshold being based on coefficient-of-variation modelling across technical triplicates. TCRdb reanalyzed the raw reads on its own, using fastp at Q25 for trimming and MiXCR for clone calling, and kept in-frame beta chains. Each CDR3 protein appears once, grouped with its most common genes and DNA. The V and J calls were determined by TCRdb, not by the authors. The sample table contains 90,000 to 100,000 distinct CDR3 sequences; only one count was recorded for around 3.4% of them. The ten largest clones represent around 6% of the sample.

Libraries from unsorted PBMCs were made from 2 million PBMCs kept in RNAlater at -80 degrees C until RNA extraction. Multiple sclerosis patients were enrolled in a US clinical protocol under which disease progression was evaluated by magnetic resonance imaging. Peripheral blood was subjected to Ficoll-Hypaque density gradient centrifugation to isolate PBMCs, which were then cryopreserved in liquid nitrogen. General conclusions and limits of the study: TCR clonal expansion was highest in HAM/TSP patients and lowest in MS patients, with MS patients falling below even healthy controls. Across subjects, expanded clones never shared an identical CDR3 amino acid sequence, which suggests that the TCR-beta repertoires in every group were private. Phylogenetic analysis grouped repertoires from 18 of 34 MS patients into a cluster of related CDR3 sequences, suggesting a possible repertoire-level signature. The MS cluster showed no association with clinical or MRI features, and the authors stated that larger cohorts are needed.

With regard to this clonotype: The clone's antigen remains unknown. Being one base from a much bigger clone, this may be a read error.

V lost 0 bases and J lost 5 bases, and the count of bases not matched to a germline gene is 7. As encoded in the germline V gene, CDR1 is SGHRS while CDR2 is YFSETQ. CDR3 length: 16 amino acids, cysteine to phenylalanine. CDR3 DNA only is kept here, 48 bases in frame from base 1. The V gene is TRBV5-1 and the J gene is TRBJ2-2, with 7 middle bases fitting TRBD2. This receptor was obtained from a woman younger than 35 with multiple sclerosis. The specimen sequenced was PBMCs. The DNA sequence is TGCGCCAGCAGCTTGGCGGTTTGGCGGGAGACCGGGGAGCTGTTTTTT. Translated, it gives CASSLAVWRETGELFF.